The clone carrying this TCR beta chain was seen only a few times. The antigen is undetermined. The sample is drawn from a study of T cell repertoires in cytomegalovirus infection. Background on the study: Based on public TCR beta signatures, there were indications of CMV infection and of a matching HLA type. General observations from the study: Carriage of CMV together with the relevant HLA was identifiable through cumulative public TCR beta family frequency. CMV-specific HLA-C-restricted TCR beta clonotypes dominated the ex vivo response.

TCRdb reanalysed the reads using MiXCR and keeps one entry per CDR3 protein. The table lists roughly 150,000 distinct CDR3 sequences, around 24% of them singletons, with about 10% in the top ten. This sequence was found in a human donor in good health (CMV status not recorded). Some clones in this sample may be carry-over from other donors' samples. The specimen was PBMCs.

CDR3 residues: CASSQDRDYNYNEQFF. As DNA, the CDR3 is TGCGCCAGCAGCCAAGACCGGGACTACAATTACAATGAGCAGTTCTTC. The chain carries TRBV4-3 and TRBJ2-1, with 7 positions matching TRBD2. The J segment lost 4 bases and the V segment lost 0 bases, leaving 6 bases of the junction unmatched. Germline CDR1 and CDR2: LGHNA and YSLEER. The CDR3 has 16 residues.